This T cell receptor (beta chain) was identified in a study of memory CD4+ T cells and cytomegalovirus serostatus. Study summary: Healthy Belgian adult donors included about nine CMV-positive and some 23 CMV-negative people.

Single viable CD3+CD4+CD8-CD45RO+ cells were sorted as the memory CD4+ T cells. Total CD4+ T cells were enriched by CD4 positive selection. Germline V gene lookup returns CDR1 SGHRS and CDR2 YFSETQ. J gave up 5 bases and V 4 bases, and 9 bases lay outside the gene matches. The CDR3 sequence is 16 residues long. The method was immunoSEQ multiplex PCR; TCRdb's version includes in-frame clones alone and lacks a portion of them. The data show approximately 44,000 clones, over 65% seen once. Concerning this clone itself: Antigen unknown.

General study results and limits: A US-trained random forest predicted CMV serostatus with median AUC 0.91.

The sample taken for sequencing was memory CD4+ T cells from blood. The chain combines TRBV5-1 with TRBJ2-5; 12 bases align to TRBD2. The TCR sequence derives from an adult in good health and CMV-seronegative. CDR3 in amino acids: CASSPQTSGGMETQYF. The CDR3 coding sequence is TGCGCCAGCAGCCCCCAGACTAGCGGGGGAATGGAGACCCAGTACTTC. Full variable domain (rest looked up from reference TRBV5-1 and TRBJ2-5): KAGVTQTPRYLIKTRGQQVTLSCSPISGHRSVSWYQQTPGQGLQFLFEYFSETQRNKGNFPGRFSGRQFSNSRSEMNVSTLELGDSALYLCASSPQTSGGMETQYFGPGTRLLVL.